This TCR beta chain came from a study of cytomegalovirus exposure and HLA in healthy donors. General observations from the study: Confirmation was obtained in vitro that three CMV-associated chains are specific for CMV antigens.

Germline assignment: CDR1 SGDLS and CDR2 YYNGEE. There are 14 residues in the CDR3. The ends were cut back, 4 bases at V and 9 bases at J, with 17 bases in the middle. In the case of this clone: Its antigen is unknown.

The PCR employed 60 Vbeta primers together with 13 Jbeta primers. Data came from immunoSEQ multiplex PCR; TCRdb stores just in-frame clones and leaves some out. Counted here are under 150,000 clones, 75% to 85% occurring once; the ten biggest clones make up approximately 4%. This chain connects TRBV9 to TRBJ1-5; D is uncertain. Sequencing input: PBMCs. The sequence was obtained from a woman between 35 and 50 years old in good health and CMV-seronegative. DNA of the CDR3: TGTGCCAGCAGCCCGGACCTCGGGGAAAGGCCCCAGCATTTT. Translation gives CASSPDLGERPQHF.